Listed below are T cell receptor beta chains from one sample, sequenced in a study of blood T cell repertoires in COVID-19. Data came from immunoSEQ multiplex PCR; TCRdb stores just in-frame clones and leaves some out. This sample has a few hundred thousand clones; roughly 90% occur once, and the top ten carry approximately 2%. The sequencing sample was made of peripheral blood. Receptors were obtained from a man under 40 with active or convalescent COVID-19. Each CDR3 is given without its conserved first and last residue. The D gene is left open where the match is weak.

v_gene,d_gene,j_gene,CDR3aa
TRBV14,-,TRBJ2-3,ASSQAVATTDTQY
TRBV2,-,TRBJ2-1,ASTQGNNEQF
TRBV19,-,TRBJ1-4,ASKFREVNEKLF
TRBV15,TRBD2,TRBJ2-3,ATRERGSRDTQY
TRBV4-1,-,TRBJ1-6,ASSQDTRVRGNSPLH
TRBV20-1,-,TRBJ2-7,SASPGSYEQY
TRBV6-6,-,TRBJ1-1,ASRGVSGGNTEAF
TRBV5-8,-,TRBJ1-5,ASSGTGPYSNQPQH
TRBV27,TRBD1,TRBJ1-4,ASSAQGATKNEKLF
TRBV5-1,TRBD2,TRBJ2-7,ASSLREAGVYEQY
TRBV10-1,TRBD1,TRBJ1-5,ASSEAQGSKRNQPQH
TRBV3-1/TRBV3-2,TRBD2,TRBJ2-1,ASSQEGFAGVKYNEQF
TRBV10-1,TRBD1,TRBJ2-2,ASSEQGTEELF
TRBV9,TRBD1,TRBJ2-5,ASSPRDRGGPETQY
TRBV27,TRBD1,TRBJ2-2,ASSWGQGLGELF
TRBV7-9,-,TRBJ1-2,ASSVQVGYT